The next 23 T cell receptor beta chains were all read from a single sample in a study of T-cell reconstitution after alpha-beta-depleted transplantation in children. Preparation of the TCRbeta library involved a method that used unique molecular identifiers. TCRdb reprocessed the PCR reads with MiXCR, giving one entry per CDR3 protein. The profile shows about a million distinct CDR3 sequences, under 30% of them singletons. Sequencing was performed on PBMCs, mostly from graft donor cells, taken 360 days after TCRalphabeta/CD19-depleted stem cell transplant. The source is a boy younger than two who had a stem cell transplant for SCID, so the T cells may come from the graft donor.

Points on this clonotype: This may be a read error, as it is one base from a much larger clone. The rearrangement uses TRBV7-8 and TRBJ2-1; D unresolved. This CDR3 is 14 amino acids long. Germline V gives CDR1 SGHVS, CDR2 FQNEAQ. The CDR3 loop reads CANSIYGSYNEQFF. CDR3 DNA sequence: TGTGCCAACAGCATTTATGGGTCCTACAATGAGCAGTTCTTC. Drawing the rest from reference TRBV7-8 and TRBJ2-1, the complete variable domain is GAGVSQSPRYKVAKRGQDVALRCDPISGHVSLFWYQQALGQGPEFLTYFQNEAQLDKSGLPSDRFFAERPEGSVSTLKIQRTQQEDSAVYLCANSIYGSYNEQFFGPGTRLTVL.

Only a few counts were recorded for this clonotype. The chain joins TRBV5-1 to TRBJ2-5, with 8 bases fitting TRBD2. This CDR3 is 16 amino acids long. Per the germline V gene, CDR1 is SGHRS and CDR2 is YFSETQ. Trimming took 0 bases from V and 7 from J; bases not matched to a gene: 11. The CDR3 loop is CASSLEISGGRGTQYF. Here the CDR3 DNA reads TGCGCCAGCAGCTTGGAAATCAGCGGGGGCCGCGGGACCCAGTACTTC.

The chain carries TRBV30 and TRBJ2-3; TRBD1 matches at 8 bases. The CDR3 is 12 residues long. The germline CDR1 and CDR2 sequences are GTSNPN and SVGIG (reference sequence). The DNA for the CDR3 is TGTGGCGCAGGGGGCTGGACAGATACGCAGTATTTT. This encodes CGAGGWTDTQYF.

This clonotype was recorded a few times. The V and J genes are TRBV6-5 and TRBJ2-3; 8 bases align to TRBD1. Germline V gene sequence: CDR1 MNHEY, CDR2 SVGAGI. V lost 2 bases to trimming and J lost 11 bases; unmatched junction nucleotides: 6. The CDR3 spans 13 residues. The CDR3 coding sequence is TGTGCCAGCAGTTACCTTGACAGGGGCGAGCAGTATTTT. This gives the protein CASSYLDRGEQYF.

The genes are TRBV4-1 and TRBJ2-1, with 8 bases identical to TRBD1. Germline V gene lookup returns CDR1 MGHRA and CDR2 YSYEKL. With 2 bases clipped from V and 6 bases from J, the junction kept 12 bases outside the gene matches. The CDR3 consists of 17 residues. The CDR3 coding sequence is TGCGCCAGCAGCCAAACCACTGGACAGGGTGGGGGCAATGAGCAGTTCTTC. It encodes CASSQTTGQGGGNEQFF.

The CDR3 protein is CSVEGRTSGGPYNEQFF. The CDR3, as DNA: TGCAGCGTTGAAGGTAGGACTAGCGGGGGCCCATACAATGAGCAGTTCTTC. The genes are TRBV29-1 and TRBJ2-1; 13 bases line up with TRBD2. Germline CDR1 and CDR2: SQVTM and ANQGSEA. The CDR3 consists of 17 residues. V dropped 1 base and J dropped 4; count of bases not matched to a gene: 7.

This chain uses TRBV5-4 with TRBJ1-1; possible D gene TRBD1, 5 bases. The germline gives CDR1 SGHNT, CDR2 YYREEE (reference sequence). Deletions cut 2 bases from V and 3 bases from J, with 14 bases between. This CDR3 spans 15 amino acids. The chain's CDR3 is CASSLDQGIDTEAFF. CDR3 bases: TGTGCCAGCAGCTTAGATCAGGGAATTGACACTGAAGCTTTCTTT. The full variable domain, in which reference TRBV5-4 and TRBJ1-1 provide the parts outside the CDR3, is ETGVTQSPTHLIKTRGQQVTLRCSSQSGHNTVSWYQQALGQGPQFIFQYYREEENGRGNFPPRFSGLQFPNYSSELNVNALELDDSALYLCASSLDQGIDTEAFFGQGTRLTVV.

This clonotype was recorded many times. The chain employs TRBV2 and TRBJ2-1, with 14 nucleotides matching TRBD2. The CDR3 extends over 17 amino acids. CDR1 is SNHLY, CDR2 FYNNEI, per germline. Trimming cost V 6 bases and J 4 bases; bases outside gene matches: 8. The CDR3 DNA reads as TGTGCCAGCAGCCATGGACTAGCGGGGGGTCCGTACAATGAGCAGTTCTTC. It codes for CASSHGLAGGPYNEQFF.

The chain links TRBV11-2 to TRBJ2-7; perhaps TRBD2 as D (5 bases). The CDR3 has 18 residues. The V gene's germline CDR1 is SGHAT and CDR2 FQNNGV. V dropped 2 bases and J dropped 2 bases, with 22 bases sitting between them. The chain's CDR3 is CASSLNSLRWTGPYEQYF. CDR3 in DNA: TGTGCCAGCAGCTTAAATTCCCTAAGGTGGACTGGACCCTACGAGCAGTACTTC.

V gene TRBV10-3 combines with J gene TRBJ2-7; 9 bases line up with TRBD1. This CDR3 spans 16 amino acids. Per germline, CDR1 ENHRY and CDR2 SYGVKD. With 4 bases clipped from V and 4 bases from J, the junction kept 11 bases outside the gene matches. As DNA, the CDR3 is TGTGCCATCAGTGGTGCCCGGACAGGGGTGCAGTACGAGCAGTACTTC. Amino acids: CAISGARTGVQYEQYF.

V is TRBV12-3 or TRBV12-4 and J is TRBJ2-1; 9 bases are shared with TRBD1. The CDR3 is 17 residues long. V trimming: 5 bases; J trimming: 4 bases; junction bases outside the gene matches: 12. The CDR3 here is CASSDPSVGQGYNEQFF. Written as DNA, the CDR3 is TGTGCCAGCAGTGACCCCAGCGTGGGACAGGGTTACAATGAGCAGTTCTTC.

The chain employs TRBV3-1 and TRBJ2-3, with 10 bases aligning to TRBD2. V shed 0 bases and J 4 bases; nucleotides not matched to a gene: 4. This CDR3 spans 16 amino acids. From germline, CDR1 is LGHDT and CDR2 YNNKEL (reference sequence). Written as DNA, the CDR3 is TGTGCCAGCAGCCAAGATACTAGCGGGAACGCAGATACGCAGTATTTT. Its protein product is CASSQDTSGNADTQYF.

The sample holds a few counts of this clonotype. The chain has TRBV20-1 and TRBJ2-3; 15 bases line up with TRBD2. This CDR3 has 13 amino acids. V trimming: 5 bases; J trimming: 10 bases; junction bases outside the gene matches: 4. In germline, CDR1 is DFQATT, CDR2 SNEGSKA (reference sequence). The CDR3, as DNA: TGCAGTGCTGGGGGACTAGCGGGGGGCTCGCAGTATTTT. It translates to CSAGGLAGGSQYF.

This clonotype was recorded many times. This rearrangement joins TRBV12-3 or TRBV12-4 to TRBJ2-7; 10 nucleotides match TRBD1. The junction had 6 bases not matched to a gene; V was cut back by 5 bases and J by 2 bases. The CDR3 is 15 residues long. The DNA of the CDR3 is TGTGCCAGCAGTCCCCGGACAGGGGGTCCCTACGAGCAGTACTTC. The encoded protein is CASSPRTGGPYEQYF.

This clonotype was observed a handful of times. The chain employs TRBV7-2 and TRBJ2-7; 7 nucleotides line up with TRBD2. This CDR3 has 15 amino acids. V was pared by 1 base and J by 2 bases, with 5 bases of the junction left unmatched. Germline V gene sequence: CDR1 SGHTA, CDR2 FQGNSA. The CDR3 DNA is TGTGCCAGCAGCTTAGAGGGGAGGGCCGCCTACGAGCAGTACTTC. Translating gives CASSLEGRAAYEQYF.

V usage is TRBV7-2 and J usage is TRBJ2-1, with 7 bases fitting TRBD1. Germline V gives CDR1 SGHTA, CDR2 FQGNSA. Germline trimming cut 4 bases from V and 7 bases from J; bases unmatched to any gene: 10. The CDR3 extends over 15 amino acids. CDR3 coding DNA: TGTGCCAGCAGCTATAGACAGGGCGGTGGGAATGAGCAGTTCTTC. Its translation: CASSYRQGGGNEQFF.

In its sample, this clonotype was seen a few times. The chain recombines TRBV6-2 or TRBV6-3 with TRBJ2-5; D possibly corresponds to TRBD2 (5 bases). The CDR3 has 13 residues. The V end lost 6 bases, the J end lost 2 bases, and 10 bases lay between the germline ends. Germline CDR1 reads MNHEY; CDR2 reads SVGEGT. The DNA for the CDR3 is TGTGCCAGCAGCTCCTGGGAGCAAGAGACCCAGTACTTC. Translating it yields CASSSWEQETQYF.

This clonotype has just a few counts. The chain employs TRBV27 and TRBJ2-5; D uncertain. V lost 2 bases, J lost 4 bases, and 8 bases lay in between. Germline-derived CDR1 and CDR2 are MNHEY and SMNVEV (reference sequence). The CDR3 is made up of 13 amino acids. DNA for the CDR3: TGTGCCAGCAGTTTAAGGTTCCCAGAGACCCAGTACTTC. Its protein product is CASSLRFPETQYF.

This clonotype occurred a few times. This chain joins TRBV6-1 and TRBJ1-5; 7 nucleotides match TRBD1. J was trimmed by 3 bases and V by 6 bases; bases with no gene match: 8. Germline CDR1 MNHNS, CDR2 SASEGT. This CDR3 contains 15 residues. The CDR3 DNA sequence: TGTGCCAGCAGAGACAGGGAAACAAACAATCAGCCCCAGCATTTT. Residues: CASRDRETNNQPQHF.

This clonotype was found a few times. The rearrangement joins TRBV12-3 or TRBV12-4 to TRBJ1-5; 9 bases agree with TRBD1. The CDR3 length is 15 residues. The junction had 5 bases not matched to a gene; V was cut back by 2 bases and J by 6 bases. The CDR3 spells CASSLLQGAGQPQHF. The CDR3 DNA reads as TGTGCCAGCAGTTTACTACAGGGGGCCGGTCAGCCCCAGCATTTT.

V usage is TRBV12-3 or TRBV12-4 and J usage is TRBJ1-4; no definite D call. This CDR3 has 13 amino acids. Trimming stripped 6 bases from V and 8 bases from J, with 13 bases between. CDR3: CASSLTDEEKLFF. Written as DNA, the CDR3 is TGTGCCAGCAGCCTGACGGACGAAGAAAAACTGTTTTTT.

In its sample, this clonotype was seen many times. The chain is built from TRBV18 and TRBJ2-2, with no clear D. The germline V gene encodes CDR1 KGHSH and CDR2 LQKENI. This CDR3 has 12 residues. V was trimmed by 0 bases and J by 6 bases, leaving 2 bases between them. The CDR3 DNA reads TGTGCCAGCTCACCACCATCCGGGGAGCTGTTTTTT. Translated: CASSPPSGELFF.

V gene TRBV6-5 combines with J gene TRBJ1-4; unclear D gene. The ends were cut back, 3 bases at V and 7 bases at J, with 18 bases in the middle. The CDR3 extends over 16 amino acids. CDR1 and CDR2 (germline): MNHEY, SVGAGI. The CDR3 sequence is CASSYRRAFGREKLFF. The CDR3 region has the DNA TGTGCCAGCAGTTATCGGAGGGCGTTCGGTCGTGAAAAACTGTTTTTT.